The clone carrying this T cell receptor (beta chain) appeared a few times. The CDR3 runs 15 residues. V was cut by 7 bases and J by 3 bases, with 19 bases left in between. CDR1 and CDR2 (germline): SGHVS, FQNEAQ. These data originate in a study of response to subunit inactivated influenza vaccine. A single record per CDR3 protein comes from TCRdb applying MiXCR to the RT-PCR reads. The sample consists of about 650,000 distinct CDR3 sequences, about 15% of them appearing once. This clonotype was sampled from a man between 45 and 60 years old who received an inactivated influenza vaccine. The chain links TRBV7-8 to TRBJ2-7; TRBD2 is a possible D gene (5 bases). The material was PBMCs from blood, obtained 11 to 12 days after vaccination. The CDR3 here is CASMTALGVGYEQYF. CDR3 bases: TGTGCCAGCATGACGGCGCTCGGGGTCGGCTACGAGCAGTACTTC.